This passage covers 4 T cell receptor beta chains from one sample sequenced in a study of T cell changes during pregnancy in multiple sclerosis. Repertoires were generated with immunoSEQ multiplex PCR, while TCRdb's copy carries only in-frame clones and drops some. The sample records 26,000 or so clones, roughly nine tenths being singletons. The input for sequencing was CD8+ T cells from peripheral blood mononuclear cells, taken in the second trimester of pregnancy. The receptors shown here come from a female donor with multiple sclerosis, enrolled in a pregnancy study.

The chain couples TRBV29-1 to TRBJ2-5, with 7 bases that match TRBD1. The DNA end is more similar to TRBJ2-7, so the J call may be wrong. Germline assignment: CDR1 SQVTM and CDR2 ANQGSEA. This CDR3 contains 12 residues. DNA of the CDR3: TGCAGCGTTATCGGACAGGACTACGAGCAGTACTTC. This encodes CSVIGQDYEQYF.

The chain joins TRBV28 to TRBJ2-6; TRBD2 might be the D (6 bases). Germline V gene data show CDR1 as MDHEN and CDR2 as SYDVKM. Deletions cut 3 bases from V and 2 bases from J, with 23 bases between. This CDR3 spans 20 amino acids. CDR3 region: CASSFPPRGGEIAGANVLTF. The CDR3 DNA reads TGTGCCAGCAGTTTCCCCCCACGGGGAGGCGAGATTGCTGGGGCCAACGTCCTGACTTTC. The complete variable domain, with remaining parts taken from reference TRBV28 and TRBJ2-6, reads DVKVTQSSRYLVKRTGEKVFLECVQDMDHENMFWYRQDPGLGLRLIYFSYDVKMKEKGDIPEGYSVSREKKERFSLILESASTNQTSMYLCASSFPPRGGEIAGANVLTFGAGSRLTVL.

This clone was seen only a few times. Here the CDR3 reads CASSAQGLLGYTF. Here the CDR3 DNA reads TGTGCCAGCAGTGCTCAGGGGTTGCTAGGCTACACCTTC. This chain uses TRBV25-1 with TRBJ1-2; D perhaps matches TRBD1 (6 bases). V gave up 4 bases and J gave up 8 bases, with 14 bases separating them. Germline-derived CDR1 and CDR2 are MGHDK and SYGVNS. This CDR3 is 13 amino acids long.

This chain joins TRBV23-1 and TRBJ1-5; 10 nucleotides line up with TRBD1. TRBV23-1 is annotated as an ORF whose role is uncertain. The junction had 10 bases not matched to a gene; V was cut back by 0 bases and J by 2 bases. The CDR3 loop spans 19 amino acids. The CDR3 nucleotides are TGCGCCAGCAGTCAATCCCCAGGACAGGGGGACGGTGGCAATCAGCCCCAGCATTTT. This gives the protein CASSQSPGQGDGGNQPQHF.